The rows below give T cell receptor beta chains drawn from one sample of a study of T cell repertoires in cytomegalovirus infection. TCRdb called the reads again in MiXCR, with one record for every CDR3 protein. The sample includes around 900,000 distinct CDR3 sequences, less than 35% of them seen just once. Their target antigens are unknown. The specimen was cultured CD8+ T cells from PBMCs, collected from culture after CMV antigen stimulation. These receptors originate from a human donor in good health (CMV status not recorded). Some clones in this sample may be carry-over from other donors' samples. Both conserved end residues are part of each CDR3.

V gene | CDR3 protein
TRBV4-2 | CASSQERGRDIQYF
TRBV12-3/TRBV12-4 | CASSLDGQIYNEQFF
TRBV7-6 | CASTIGGAGQPQHF
TRBV24-1 | CATSAYGGDTQYF
TRBV20-1 | CSVATSGKTKNIQYF
TRBV25-1 | CASSPLGQGVAGELFF
TRBV12-3/TRBV12-4 | CASSFGIGQSGEQYF
TRBV5-6 | CASSLEAARNYGYTF
TRBV7-9 | CASHFSNTEAFF
TRBV12-3/TRBV12-4 | CASSLVGTADNEQFF
TRBV19 | CASSMSRGRNSGELFF
TRBV7-8 | CASSLAPFGYNEQFF
TRBV28 | CASSHGVRGRGSGNEQFF
TRBV7-9 | CASSNRDYETQYF
TRBV20-1 | CSAPRGHFFSGGLDTQYF
TRBV5-1 | CASSLSGQGRSGANVLTF
TRBV6-5 | CASSLGRGVQETQYF
TRBV20-1 | CSAESGQAQETQYF
TRBV4-1 | CASSHSSGLALSDTQYF
TRBV7-9 | CASPPEPPANYGYTF